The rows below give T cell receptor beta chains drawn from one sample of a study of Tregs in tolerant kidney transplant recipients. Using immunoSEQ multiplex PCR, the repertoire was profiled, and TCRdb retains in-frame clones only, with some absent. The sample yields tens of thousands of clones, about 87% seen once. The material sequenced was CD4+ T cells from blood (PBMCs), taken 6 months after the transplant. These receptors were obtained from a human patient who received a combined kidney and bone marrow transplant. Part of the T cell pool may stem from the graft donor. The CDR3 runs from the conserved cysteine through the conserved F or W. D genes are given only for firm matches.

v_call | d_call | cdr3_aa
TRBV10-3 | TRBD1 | CAIRGQGARAGELFF
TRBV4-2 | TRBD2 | CASSQEGRGGAGGEEETQYF
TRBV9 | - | CASNPYPGPYGYTF
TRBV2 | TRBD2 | CASSEALNGRETQYF
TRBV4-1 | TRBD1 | CASSRTVRNRGHNQPQHF
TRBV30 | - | CAWSKRKRASGANVLTF
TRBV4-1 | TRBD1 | CASSQRTGLNQPQHF
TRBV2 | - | CASSQGQSTDTQYF
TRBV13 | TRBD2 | CASTSATGGVGETQYF
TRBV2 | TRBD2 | CASSQGGAGDYEQYF
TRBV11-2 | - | CASRIQGLAKNIQYF
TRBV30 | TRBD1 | CAYNSGTGVSPLHF
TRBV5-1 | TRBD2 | CASRETSGSTGELFF
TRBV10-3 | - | CAISESPGTFSYEQYF
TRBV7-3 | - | CASSARLGTQETQYF
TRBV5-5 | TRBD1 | CASSPIGQGEQPQHF
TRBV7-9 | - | CASSLASVHNEQFF
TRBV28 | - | CARRIGTSLNTDTQYF
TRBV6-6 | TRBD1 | CASRGQGFPYEQYF
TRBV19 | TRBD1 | CASNRGQEKLFF
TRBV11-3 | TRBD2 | CASSFGAGVSYEQYF
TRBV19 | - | CASSTRYNEQFF
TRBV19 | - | CASSRDSNSPLHF
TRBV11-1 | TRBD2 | CASSLNSGGITDTQYF
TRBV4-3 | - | CASSQDGGTGANVLTF
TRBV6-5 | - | CASSLYPTEAFF
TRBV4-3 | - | CASSKTDYNEKLFF
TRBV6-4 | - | CASFPPGNNSPLHF
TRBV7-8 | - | CASSLGAGMNTEAFF
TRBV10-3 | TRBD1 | CATLGQGTTEAFF
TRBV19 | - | CASRNPGMKAFF
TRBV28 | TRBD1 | CASSSGQGWRANVLTF
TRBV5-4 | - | CASSLSGQGNYGYTF
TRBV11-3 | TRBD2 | CASSFSGRNEQFF
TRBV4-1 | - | CASSQGGRAFEKLFF
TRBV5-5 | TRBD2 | CASSLGGGGPSYEQYF